Given below is one T cell receptor beta chain in context. Its antigen remains unknown. A multiplex PCR was run with 60 Vbeta primers and 13 Jbeta primers. Profiling relied on immunoSEQ multiplex PCR, and the TCRdb table lists in-frame clones only, not all of them. The repertoire holds about 150,000 clones, with approximately 76% as singletons. Everyone who donated was a healthy bone marrow donor. These data originate in a study of cytomegalovirus exposure and HLA in healthy donors. The overall study: From donors who were HLA-typed, an early data release held 80 million to 85 million unique TCRs. The study, taken as a whole, reports: The study flagged approximately 180 TCR beta chains as cytomegalovirus-associated.

The V and J ends lost 4 bases and 0 bases, in that order; junction bases with no gene match: 0. CDR3 length equals 15 residues. Germline V gene sequence: CDR1 MNHEY, CDR2 SMNVEV (reference sequence). The origin of this receptor is a man aged 35-49 years in good health and CMV-seronegative. The V gene is TRBV27, the J gene TRBJ2-7; TRBD2 agrees at 13 bases. What was sequenced was PBMCs. This CDR3 reads CASSWTSGSSYEQYF. The CDR3, as DNA: TGTGCCAGCAGTTGGACTAGCGGGAGCTCCTACGAGCAGTACTTC.